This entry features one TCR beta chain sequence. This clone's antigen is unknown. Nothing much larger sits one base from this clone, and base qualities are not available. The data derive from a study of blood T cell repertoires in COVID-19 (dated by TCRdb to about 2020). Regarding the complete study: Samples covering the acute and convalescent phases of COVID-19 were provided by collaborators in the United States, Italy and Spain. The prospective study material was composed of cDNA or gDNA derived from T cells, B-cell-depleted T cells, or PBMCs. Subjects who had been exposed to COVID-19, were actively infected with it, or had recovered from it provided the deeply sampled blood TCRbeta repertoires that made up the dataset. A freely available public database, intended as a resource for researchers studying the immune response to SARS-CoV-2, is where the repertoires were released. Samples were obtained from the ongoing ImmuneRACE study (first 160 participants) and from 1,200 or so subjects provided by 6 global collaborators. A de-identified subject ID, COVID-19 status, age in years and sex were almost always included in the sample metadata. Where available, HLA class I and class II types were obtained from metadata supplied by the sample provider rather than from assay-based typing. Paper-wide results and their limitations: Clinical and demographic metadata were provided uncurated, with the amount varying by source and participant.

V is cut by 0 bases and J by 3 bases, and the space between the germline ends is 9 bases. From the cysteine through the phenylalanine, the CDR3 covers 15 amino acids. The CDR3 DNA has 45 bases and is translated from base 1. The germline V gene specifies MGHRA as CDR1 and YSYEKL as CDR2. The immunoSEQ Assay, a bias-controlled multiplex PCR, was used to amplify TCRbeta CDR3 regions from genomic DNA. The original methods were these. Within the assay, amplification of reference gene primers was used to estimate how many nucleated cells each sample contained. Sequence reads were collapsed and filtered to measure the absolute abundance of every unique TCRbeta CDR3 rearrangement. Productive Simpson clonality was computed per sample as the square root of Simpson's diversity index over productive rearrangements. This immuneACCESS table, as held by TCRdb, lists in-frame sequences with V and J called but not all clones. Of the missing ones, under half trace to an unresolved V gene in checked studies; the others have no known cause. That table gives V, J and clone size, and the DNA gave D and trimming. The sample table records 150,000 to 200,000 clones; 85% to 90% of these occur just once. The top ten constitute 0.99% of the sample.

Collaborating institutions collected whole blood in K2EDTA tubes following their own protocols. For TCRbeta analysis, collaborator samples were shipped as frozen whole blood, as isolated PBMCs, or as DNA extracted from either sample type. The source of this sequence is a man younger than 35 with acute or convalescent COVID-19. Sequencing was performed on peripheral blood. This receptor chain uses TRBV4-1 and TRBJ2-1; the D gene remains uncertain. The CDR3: CASSQDPPGYNEQFF. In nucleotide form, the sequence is TGCGCCAGCAGCCAAGATCCCCCGGGCTACAATGAGCAGTTCTTC.